The T cell receptor beta chain under discussion was sequenced for a study of cytomegalovirus exposure and HLA in healthy donors (dated by TCRdb to 2017 to 2019). Study-wide context: An earlier analysis of approximately 550 of the donors reported roughly 300 Gb of sequence data and around 120 million unique TCR beta sequences from about 200 million T cells. About 330 gigabases of sequencing data and approximately 92 million unique TCR sequences made up an early release that covered nearly 650 HLA-typed donors. Among the roughly 390 genotyped donors, around 79% belonged to the genetic ancestry cluster associated with self-reported Caucasian donors. The study aimed to test whether cataloging public T cell receptors could reveal signatures of past pathogen exposure. The study profiled the T cell repertoires of about 640 subjects by immunosequencing and related them to cytomegalovirus serostatus. A separate validation cohort of 100 to 150 different subjects was used in addition to the roughly 620-subject first cohort. To predict cytomegalovirus infection status, the study brought together high-throughput TCR immunosequencing, statistical association of individual TCRs with disease status, and machine learning. To study patterns of TCR occurrence, a later analysis re-analyzed previously published TCR beta repertoires from just over 650 donors and added high-resolution HLA genotyping. The later analysis used no new phenotypic data to find candidate immune exposures, relying instead on TCR beta sequences and their occurrence across donors. In an earlier analysis of 587 of the donors, high-throughput TCR beta sequencing was used to judge whether each TCR beta V gene segment behaved as functional or pseudogenic. Donor age, sex, ethnicity and CMV serostatus were collected together with the repertoire data. In a later genetic analysis, genome-wide SNP genotypes for about 55% of the roughly 700 donors were used, and that subset was treated as a discovery cohort. Every repertoire in the discovery cohort had been generated on one and the same sequencing platform. Both class I and class II loci were covered by HLA typing, at four-digit resolution. The number of donors typed differed by locus, with 629-630 for A, B, C, DRB1 and DQB1, around 500 for DQA1, some 570 for DPA1, and around 430 for DPB1. Roughly five DR-DQ haplotypes were handled as single units for association and clustering, since linkage in the cohort was strong. On average, roughly 240,000 unique TCR beta nucleotide sequences were sequenced per donor among some 430 genotyped donors of the cohort, with roughly 18% of those sequences being non-productive. Paper-wide results and their limitations: Some IMGT-functional V segments, including TRBV6-2 and TRBV6-3, could not be distinguished by the 87-base-pair reads and were therefore excluded. A further reported finding was that TCR beta sequences accurately predicted the HLA-A and HLA-B alleles for most subjects in the first cohort. This cohort had only TCR beta chains sequenced, and the lack of alpha or paired-chain data limited which features could be detected. Assigning TCR associations to individual alleles was difficult when HLA alleles, especially DR and DQ, strongly co-occurred. Most TCR sequences were observed very rarely across donors, whereas some public TCRs were present in many individuals. A total of 164 TCR beta chains were listed by the study as associated with cytomegalovirus. In a later genetic analysis, a missense DCLRE1C variant was associated with V-gene and J-gene trimming of TCR beta chains, and the association was replicated in an independent cohort. The sequencing pipeline was judged likely to have produced a cluster of highly shared sequence variants as a technical artifact. Most CMV-associated TCR beta chains appeared to be HLA-restricted in a later analysis, and the HLA associations seemed to be driven largely by CMV exposure. Because HLA typing was unavailable for some donors at each locus, only the typed subset was used in association tests. CMV serostatus was the only immune exposure information available for the cohort. Several of the top co-occurrence clusters appeared to be linked to parvovirus B19, influenza, CMV and Epstein-Barr virus, according to a later analysis. According to a later genetic analysis, donors in an Asian-associated ancestry cluster had fewer N-insertions in productive TCRs than the approximately 650-donor mean. The presence/absence analyses assumed that sequencing depth was roughly uniform across donors, and that assumption may not be true. Broadly in line with IMGT annotations, most TCR beta V segments showed up in productive rearrangements about 87% or about 30% of the time in an earlier analysis of several hundred of the donors. The authors suggested that the approach could potentially be extended to other disease states and immunological phenotypes. Correlated functional status among segregating V segments might be attributable to linkage disequilibrium, but an unknown experimental factor could not be ruled out. According to a later analysis, TCR association rates differed among HLA loci, with DRB1 alleles showing the most associated TCRs and HLA-C alleles showing the fewest. Some 16 rarely observed V segments, including chromosome 9 orphons, were excluded from the earlier analysis of several hundred of the donors because counts were too low. A few of the identified cytomegalovirus-associated TCR beta chains were confirmed in vitro to be specific for cytomegalovirus antigens. The classifier was reported to diagnose cytomegalovirus status with high specificity and sensitivity in both the original cohort and the validation cohort. In a later analysis, HLA-associated TCR beta chains were found to be more clonally expanded and to have lower generation probabilities than equally common non-associated chains. At a false discovery rate of 0.05, a later analysis linked fewer than 20,000 TCR beta sequences to specific HLA alleles.

Clipping removes 5 bases from V and 7 bases from J, with 4 as the unmatched junction base count. Inclusive of the bounding cysteine and phenylalanine, the CDR3 is 14 residues long. Just CDR3 DNA is preserved here, 42 bases in frame from base 1. The germline V gene (reference sequence) specifies SEHNR as CDR1 and FQNEAQ as CDR2. The protocol used for the library was the immunoSEQ multiplex PCR assay. The multiplex PCR relied on a mix of 60 forward primers for TCR Vbeta segments and 13 reverse primers for TCR Jbeta segments. The CDR3 region of rearranged TCR beta genes was amplified from genomic DNA by a multiplex PCR assay. The Illumina HiSeq System was used to sequence the amplified TCR beta libraries as 87-base-pair reads. Under the source paper's analysis protocol: Across the roughly 640 repertoires, a later analysis counted 78 million or so unique TCR beta chains, 8.5 million to 12 million of which were shared by at least two donors. Raw reads were error-corrected and collapsed into unique sequences by a nearest-neighbor algorithm in which closely related sequences were merged to remove PCR and sequencing errors. V, D and J gene segments were assigned by aligning CDR3 sequences to IMGT reference sequences. Each retained sequence needed at least a six-nucleotide match to both a V gene segment and a J gene segment. A rearrangement was called productive if the CDR3 had no stop codons and remained in frame with V and J, and every other rearrangement was called non-productive. Following IMGT convention, CDR3 was defined as the stretch from the second conserved V-encoded cysteine to the conserved J-encoded phenylalanine. The earlier analysis of 500 to 600 of the donors excluded sequences that lacked an unambiguous match to a single V gene segment. In an earlier analysis of almost 600 of the donors, a V segment was called functional when productive rearrangements were above 56.7%, and segregating when the standard deviation between donors exceeded 5%. A statistical classification framework was developed to diagnose cytomegalovirus status using the catalog of TCR beta chain sequences. V and J gene assignment, in a later analysis, came from comparing TCR nucleotide sequences with IMGT/GENE-DB human TR gene sequences. Using the TCRdist pipeline, a later analysis assigned CDR3 sequences along with most-parsimonious VDJ recombination scenarios. In a later analysis, every TCR beta chain was defined by the combination of its CDR3 amino acid sequence and its V-gene family, and reads without a unique V-gene family were dropped. As a way to deal with suspected cross-contamination and a sequencing artifact, a later analysis dropped over 550 nucleotide sequences that were highly shared and had low generation probability. In a later analysis, a clonal expansion index was calculated for each public chain from normalized within-repertoire ranks of inferred template counts. Generation probabilities in a later analysis came from a VDJ recombination model fitted to out-of-frame rearrangements, and those results were checked against IGoR. In a later analysis, hypergeometric tests were used to score TCR-TCR, TCR-HLA and TCR-CMV co-occurrence, with a repertoire-size bias correction applied to TCR pairs. A later analysis estimated false discovery rates by permuting HLA or CMV assignments 20 times. In a later analysis, co-occurring TCRs were grouped using DBSCAN, and TCRdist sequence similarity was added for clustering within HLA-allele-positive subsets. Co-occurrence clustering excluded repertoires with fewer than 30,000 or more than 120,000 public chains, plus five with anomalous nucleotide sharing. TCRdb took over this immuneACCESS table, retaining in-frame rearrangements with V and J assigned. Such tables are incomplete; in checked studies, under half of the missing clones stem from an unresolved V gene, and the remainder is unexplained. The V and J calls and the clone size are those of that table, but D and trimming were determined from the DNA. Counted in this sample were approximately 200,000 clones; 84% of them appeared once. The ten largest make up approximately 0.25% of the sample.

On this clone itself: Its cognate antigen has yet to be identified. There are no base qualities to consult, and no much larger clone falls within one base.

In total, fewer than 750 healthy bone marrow donors made up the cohort. Cohort members were all nominally healthy when sampled, although unrecorded immune exposures were likely present. The donor was CMV seronegative and belonged to the group of 350 to 400 seronegative cohort members. Every donor gave a peripheral blood sample, and the peripheral blood mononuclear cells from that sample were used for TCR beta sequencing. The Qiagen DNeasy Blood Extraction Kit was used to extract genomic DNA from the blood cell samples. The TCR was taken from a boy younger than 18 in good health and CMV-seronegative. The rearranged segments are TRBV7-9 and TRBJ2-1, with 11 bases in between that match TRBD1. Material: PBMCs. The nucleotide sequence reads TGTGCCAGCAGCGACGGGACAGGGGGGAATGAGCAGTTCTTC. Translated, it reads CASSDGTGGNEQFF.